The clone carrying this T cell receptor beta chain has only a few counts. Its antigen is not known. Unique molecular identifiers were present in the TCR beta cDNA libraries. TCRdb passed the PCR reads through MiXCR, listing each CDR3 protein once. The top ten clones hold roughly 8.2% of a sample with roughly 400,000 distinct CDR3 sequences, 39% of them seen once. Trimming shortened V by 0 bases and J by 5 bases, and 14 bases separated the two germline ends. This CDR3 spans 15 amino acids. Germline V gene lookup returns CDR1 SGDLS and CDR2 YYNGEE. The data belong to a study of post-analysis software for immune sequencing data. Study-level points and caveats: There were five or six TRBV segments more frequent in patients than controls, and TRBV5-6, TRBV5-1 and TRBV20-1 were among them. Multiple sclerosis patients showed significantly lower normalized Chao1 diversity than controls did.

J is TRBJ1-2 and V is TRBV9; no clear D gene. This TCR was sampled from a girl aged 2 to 9 with multiple sclerosis. The sequencing sample was made of blood. The CDR3 bases are TGTGCCAGCAGCGTAGGGGTACACGACCCTTATGGCTACACCTTC. Translated: CASSVGVHDPYGYTF.